The 2 T cell receptor beta chains reported below all come from one sample, sequenced in a study of blood T cell repertoires in COVID-19. Sequencing used immunoSEQ multiplex PCR; TCRdb keeps in-frame clones, though not all of them. Here the sample spans about 73,000 clones, roughly four fifths being singletons. The sequenced sample consisted of peripheral blood. All receptors come from a human donor in a cohort sampled during active COVID-19.

The chain joins TRBV10-3 to TRBJ2-5; TRBD1 aligns across 10 bases. V was pared by 8 bases and J by 4 bases, with 1 base of the junction left unmatched. This CDR3 is built from 12 residues. Germline V gene lookup returns CDR1 ENHRY and CDR2 SYGVKD. The CDR3 spells CAIGQGGETQYF. DNA of the CDR3: TGTGCCATCGGACAGGGGGGAGAGACCCAGTACTTC.

The CDR3 DNA reads as TGTGCCAGCAGTTTGGACAGGGCCGACACAGATACGCAGTATTTT. Residues: CASSLDRADTDTQYF. V usage is TRBV28 and J usage is TRBJ2-3; 8 positions match TRBD1. V lost 3 bases, J lost 2 bases, and 4 bases stayed unmatched. The germline gives CDR1 MDHEN, CDR2 SYDVKM. CDR3 length equals 15 residues.